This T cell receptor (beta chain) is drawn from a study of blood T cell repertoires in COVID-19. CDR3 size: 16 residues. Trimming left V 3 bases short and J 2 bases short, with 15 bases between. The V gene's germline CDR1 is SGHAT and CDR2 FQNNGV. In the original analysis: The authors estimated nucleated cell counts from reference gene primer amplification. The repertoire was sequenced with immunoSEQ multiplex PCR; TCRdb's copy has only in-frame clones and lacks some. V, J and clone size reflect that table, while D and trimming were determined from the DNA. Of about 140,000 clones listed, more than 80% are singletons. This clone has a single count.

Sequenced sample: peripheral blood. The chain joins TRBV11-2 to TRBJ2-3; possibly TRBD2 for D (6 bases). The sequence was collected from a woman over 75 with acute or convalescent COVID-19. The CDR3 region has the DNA TGTGCCAGCAGCTTTTTACTAGCCTCTATCACAGATACGCAGTATTTT. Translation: CASSFLLASITDTQYF.